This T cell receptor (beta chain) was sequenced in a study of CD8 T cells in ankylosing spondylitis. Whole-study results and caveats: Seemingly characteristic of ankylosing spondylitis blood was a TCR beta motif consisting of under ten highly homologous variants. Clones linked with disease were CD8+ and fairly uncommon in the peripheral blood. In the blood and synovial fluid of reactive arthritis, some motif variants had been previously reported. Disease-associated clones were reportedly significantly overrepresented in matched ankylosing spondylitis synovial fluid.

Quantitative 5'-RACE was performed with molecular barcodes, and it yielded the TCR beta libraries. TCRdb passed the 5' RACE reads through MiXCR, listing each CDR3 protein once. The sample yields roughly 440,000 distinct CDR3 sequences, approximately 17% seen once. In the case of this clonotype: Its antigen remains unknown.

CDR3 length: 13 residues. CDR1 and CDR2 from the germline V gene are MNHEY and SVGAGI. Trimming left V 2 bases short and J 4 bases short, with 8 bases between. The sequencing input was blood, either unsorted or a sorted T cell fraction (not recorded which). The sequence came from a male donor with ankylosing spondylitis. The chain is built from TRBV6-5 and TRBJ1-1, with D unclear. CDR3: CASSYDGFTEAFF. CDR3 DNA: TGTGCCAGCAGTTACGACGGATTCACTGAAGCTTTCTTT.